This TCR beta chain was recovered during a study of human T cells and chemical hapten exposure. Across the whole study: DPC at 0.01% went onto the upper back in patch tests, read at 6 days.

The V segment lost 3 bases and the J segment 0 bases; nucleotides outside the gene matches: 3. The CDR3 loop spans 16 amino acids. The germline V gene encodes CDR1 MNHEY and CDR2 SVGEGT. Regarding time point: pre-sensitization, week 0. As to treatment: therapeutic diphenylcyclopropenone sensitization with weekly scalp DPC. Unique molecular identifiers were attached to individual cDNA molecules within the library. TCRdb re-called the RACE reads with MiXCR, one entry per CDR3 protein. The sample consists of roughly 380,000 distinct CDR3 sequences, about 5.1% of them appearing once. Here the sequenced sample was whole blood, taken in connection with sensitization to the hapten diphenylcyclopropenone (DPC). V and J are TRBV6-2 or TRBV6-3 and TRBJ2-3; 10 bases are a match to TRBD2. The receptor comes from a woman aged 45-65 years with alopecia areata. Some clones in this sample may be carry-over from other donors' samples. DNA of the CDR3: TGTGCCAGCAGTTATGGACTAGCGGCTAGCACAGATACGCAGTATTTT. Translating gives CASSYGLAASTDTQYF.